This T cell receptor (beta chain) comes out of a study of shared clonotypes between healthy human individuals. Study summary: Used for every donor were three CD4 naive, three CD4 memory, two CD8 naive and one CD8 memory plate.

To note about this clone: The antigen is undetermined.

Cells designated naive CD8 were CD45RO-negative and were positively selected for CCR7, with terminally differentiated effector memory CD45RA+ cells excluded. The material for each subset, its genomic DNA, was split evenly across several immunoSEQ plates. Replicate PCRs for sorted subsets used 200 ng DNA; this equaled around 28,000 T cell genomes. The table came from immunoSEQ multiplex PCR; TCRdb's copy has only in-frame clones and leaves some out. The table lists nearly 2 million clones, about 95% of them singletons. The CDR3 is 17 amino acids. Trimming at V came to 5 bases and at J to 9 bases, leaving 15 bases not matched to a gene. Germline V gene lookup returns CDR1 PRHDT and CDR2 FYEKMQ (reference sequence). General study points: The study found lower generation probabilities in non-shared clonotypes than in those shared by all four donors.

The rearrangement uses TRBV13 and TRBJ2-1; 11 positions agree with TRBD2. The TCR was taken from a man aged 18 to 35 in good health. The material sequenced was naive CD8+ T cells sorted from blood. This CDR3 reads CASSQGWATSGSGEQFF. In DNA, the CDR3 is TGTGCCAGCAGCCAAGGTTGGGCAACTAGCGGGAGCGGTGAGCAGTTCTTC.